This T cell receptor beta chain stems from a study of blood T cell repertoires in COVID-19. Study-wide context: In each case, the material was cDNA or gDNA derived from T cells, B-cell-depleted T cells, or PBMCs.

The CDR3 loop spans 15 amino acids. The germline CDR1 and CDR2 sequences are SGHRS and YFSETQ. Trimming took off 0 bases at V and 5 bases at J, with 14 bases between the two ends. Assignments of participants to cohorts depended upon their own reported clinical history. Profiling relied on immunoSEQ multiplex PCR, and the TCRdb table lists in-frame clones only, not all of them. Here the sample spans around 330,000 clones, about 91% being singletons. The gene calls are TRBV5-1 and TRBJ2-5; D might be TRBD2 (6 bases). This sequence originates from a woman between 18 and 29 years old who had recovered from COVID-19. Sequencing was done on a sample of PBMCs or T cells enriched from blood (not recorded which). CDR3 sequence reads: CASSLAPSAAETQYF. CDR3 DNA: TGCGCCAGCAGCTTGGCGCCTAGCGCGGCGGAGACCCAGTACTTC.